Shown below are 8 T cell receptor beta chains from a single sample sequenced in a study of cytomegalovirus exposure and HLA in healthy donors. It was with 60 Vbeta and 13 Jbeta primers that the PCR ran. Assay: immunoSEQ multiplex PCR; the TCRdb copy retains only in-frame clones and omits some. The repertoire holds fewer than 110,000 clones, around 83% seen once, with under 5% in the top ten. Sequencing used PBMCs. The receptors come from a man between 25 and 39 years old in good health and CMV-seronegative.

The chain recombines TRBV28 with TRBJ1-3; tentative D call: TRBD1 (5 bases). The CDR3 loop spans 15 amino acids. Germline V lookup: CDR1 MDHEN, CDR2 SYDVKM. V gave up 2 bases and J gave up 4 bases, with 12 bases separating them. CDR3 in DNA: TGTGCCAGCAGTTTAACCAGGGTAAAAGGAAACACCATATATTTT. This codes for CASSLTRVKGNTIYF.

V gene TRBV7-2 combines with J gene TRBJ2-1; a possible D gene is TRBD2 (5 bases). This CDR3 is built from 15 residues. Germline V gene data show CDR1 as SGHTA and CDR2 as FQGNSA. V was clipped by 5 bases and J by 9 bases, with 20 bases between them. In DNA, the CDR3 is TGTGCCAGCAGCCCACGGGCCATACCCCGGGGTGAGCAGTTCTTC. Translated, it gives CASSPRAIPRGEQFF.

V and J are TRBV28 and TRBJ2-7; 7 nucleotides agree with TRBD1. CDR3 size: 21 residues. CDR1 MDHEN and CDR2 SYDVKM come from the germline V gene. V shed 6 bases and J 0 bases; nucleotides not matched to a gene: 26. CDR3 amino acids: CASSSYFGLKGRDSPSYEQYF. CDR3 in DNA: TGTGCCAGCAGCTCCTATTTCGGGCTCAAGGGCCGGGACAGCCCCTCCTACGAGCAGTACTTC.

This chain uses TRBV28 with TRBJ1-1, with unresolved D. CDR3 size: 14 residues. The germline V gene has CDR1 MDHEN and CDR2 SYDVKM. V lost 8 bases and J 4 bases, leaving 17 bases between the germline ends. The CDR3 sequence is CASVLLGGSTEAFF. The CDR3 DNA sequence: TGTGCCAGCGTCCTCCTCGGAGGGAGCACTGAAGCTTTCTTT.

J is TRBJ1-2 and V is TRBV5-6; 7 bases fit TRBD1. The J segment lost 4 bases and the V segment lost 5 bases, leaving 11 bases of the junction unmatched. The CDR3 is 15 amino acids. CDR1 is SGHDT, CDR2 YYEEEE, per germline. The CDR3 DNA reads as TGTGCCAGCAGGCCCGAAGACAGGGTTGTCTATGGCTACACCTTC. Its protein is CASRPEDRVVYGYTF.

The chain carries TRBV15 and TRBJ2-7; a weak D match, TRBD1 (5 bases). The CDR3 is 13 residues long. Germline V gives CDR1 LNHNV, CDR2 YYDKDF (reference sequence). The V end lost 7 bases, the J end lost 2 bases, and 12 bases lay between the germline ends. The CDR3 bases are TGTGCCACCACAGGGAACTTGCCCTACGAGCAGTACTTC. This encodes CATTGNLPYEQYF.

The CDR3 here is CATTGGVNYGYTF. For the CDR3, the DNA is TGTGCCACCACGGGGGGGGTTAACTATGGCTACACCTTC. The chain couples TRBV6-1 to TRBJ1-2; TRBD1 is a possible D gene (5 bases). The CDR3 consists of 13 residues. Per the germline V gene, CDR1 is MNHNS and CDR2 is SASEGT. Between the trimmed V and J ends, which lost 10 bases and 1 base, there was a span of 13 bases.

J is TRBJ1-2 and V is TRBV4-2; 7 positions agree with TRBD1. The junction had 0 bases not matched to a gene; V was cut back by 3 bases and J by 2 bases. Germline lookup yields CDR1 LGHNA and CDR2 YNFKEQ. This CDR3 contains 13 residues. The CDR3 protein is CASSQGQNYGYTF. DNA of the CDR3: TGTGCCAGCAGCCAGGGACAGAACTATGGCTACACCTTC.